This T cell receptor beta chain was profiled in a study of blood T cell repertoires in COVID-19. Overall study: Acute-phase and convalescent COVID-19 samples originated in the United States, Italy and Spain. Sources were T cells, B-cell-depleted T cells, or PBMCs; the material itself was cDNA or gDNA.

Germline assignment: CDR1 SGDLS and CDR2 YYNGEE. This CDR3 has 17 amino acids. Trimming at V came to 3 bases and at J to 4 bases, leaving 10 bases not matched to a gene. Per the original data handling: Amplifying reference gene primers gave estimates of nucleated cell counts. Generated by immunoSEQ multiplex PCR, the TCRdb table keeps only in-frame clones and is missing some. For V, J and clone size, that table is used; D and trimming come from the DNA. The data hold some 200,000 clones, with approximately 85% observed a single time. J is TRBJ2-5 and V is TRBV9; 12 positions agree with TRBD2. The sequencing sample was made of peripheral blood. The receptor comes from a woman aged 55-75 years with acute or convalescent COVID-19. This chain's CDR3 is CASSEGGSSGRGETQYF. CDR3 in DNA: TGTGCCAGCAGCGAGGGGGGTTCTAGCGGGAGGGGAGAGACCCAGTACTTC.